The source of this T cell receptor (beta chain) is a study of blood T cells in healthy people across ages. Study details: Per two T cells, about one barcoded beta molecule was captured through template switching. Overall study findings and caveats: Researchers judged that diversity estimates from one million T cells fell short of true values.

Total RNA was extracted at no less than 6 micrograms per sample. With a J-beta primer mix and a sample-barcoded 5' primer, a second PCR ran 7 to 11 cycles. Each CDR3 protein is one row after TCRdb ran MiXCR on the 5' RACE reads. The profile shows some 850,000 distinct CDR3 sequences, roughly 24% of them singletons. CDR1 is SQVTM, CDR2 ANQGSEA, per germline. The length of the CDR3 is 12 residues. This clonotype was observed at least ten times. Its specificity is unknown. One junction end disagrees with the germline gene, perhaps due to a read error. These same records also appear under a second study, on T cells of mothers and their children. Per that study: M1S, a second-PCR primer, added sample barcodes and 2-4 random nucleotides.

The sample taken for sequencing was blood. This TCR was sampled from a boy aged 10-17 years in good health. This chain connects TRBV29-1 to TRBJ2-5; no clear D. The CDR3 spells CSFESYQETQYF. CDR3 coding DNA: TGCAGCTTTGAATCGTACCAAGAGACCCAGTACTTC.